Below, 27 T cell receptor beta chains from the same sample are listed, as sequenced in a study of OX40 agonist ivuxolimab in advanced cancers. Libraries were prepared by immunoSEQ multiplex PCR; TCRdb keeps only in-frame clonotypes and omits some of them. Among approximately 66,000 clones listed, about 88% were seen once. The sample here was CD4+ or CD8+ T cells sorted from blood, taken in a trial of the OX40 agonist ivuxolimab. The receptor source for this set is an adult with an advanced solid tumor such as melanoma, head and neck, liver or kidney cancer.

CDR3 bases: TGTGCCAGCAGCGTAGCTGCGGGGGGGTTAGACACCGGGGAGCTGTTTTTT. Its translation is CASSVAAGGLDTGELFF. V gene TRBV9 combines with J gene TRBJ2-2; TRBD2 matches 9 bases. Trimming took 0 bases from V and 3 from J; bases not matched to a gene: 6. Germline V gene lookup returns CDR1 SGDLS and CDR2 YYNGEE. The CDR3 is 17 residues long.

This rearrangement joins TRBV2 to TRBJ1-2; D is uncertain. CDR1 and CDR2 (germline): SNHLY, FYNNEI. CDR3 length: 13 amino acids. The V end was cut by 5 bases, the J end by 3 bases, with 10 bases between. The DNA for the CDR3 is TGTGCCAGCAGTCCCGAGGCCTACTATGGCTACACCTTC. The encoded protein is CASSPEAYYGYTF.

This chain connects TRBV13 to TRBJ1-2; D is perhaps TRBD1 (5 bases). The CDR3 contains 14 residues. Per the germline V gene, CDR1 is PRHDT and CDR2 is FYEKMQ (reference sequence). The V end was cut by 4 bases, the J end by 5 bases, with 14 bases between. The CDR3, as DNA: TGTGCCAGCAGCTCGGACACCTTGAGGTATGGCTACACCTTC. This encodes CASSSDTLRYGYTF.

The V and J genes are TRBV4-1 and TRBJ1-2; no clear D gene. From germline, CDR1 is MGHRA and CDR2 YSYEKL. This CDR3 is 13 amino acids long. V lost 0 bases and J 8 bases, leaving 10 bases between the germline ends. The CDR3, as DNA: TGCGCCAGCAGCCAAGAACGGTTTGGGGGCTACACCTTC. This sequence encodes CASSQERFGGYTF.

This chain joins TRBV5-1 and TRBJ2-5, with D possibly called TRBD1 or TRBD2 (5 bases each). CDR3 length equals 15 residues. CDR1 is SGHRS, CDR2 YFSETQ, per germline. Deletions cut 3 bases from V and 4 bases from J, with 16 bases between. For the CDR3, the DNA is TGCGCCAGCAGCTCGTCCGGGACGGGGAGAGAGACCCAGTACTTC. This gives the protein CASSSSGTGRETQYF.

The V call is TRBV19, the J call TRBJ1-5; TRBD1 is a possible D gene (6 bases). The germline CDR1 and CDR2 sequences are LNHDA and SQIVND (reference sequence). CDR3 length: 15 residues. Trimming shortened V by 5 bases and J by 3 bases, and 14 bases separated the two germline ends. This CDR3 reads CASSPRDRYNQPQHF. The CDR3 DNA sequence: TGTGCCAGTAGTCCCCGAGACAGGTACAATCAGCCCCAGCATTTT.

The chain combines TRBV5-6 with TRBJ1-2, with TRBD1 as a possible D gene (5 bases). CDR1 and CDR2 from the germline V gene are SGHDT and YYEEEE. CDR3 length equals 14 residues. The V end lost 4 bases, the J end lost 0 bases, and 10 bases lay between the germline ends. The CDR3 DNA follows: TGTGCCAGCAGCGTATGGGGGGCTAACTATGGCTACACCTTC. It translates to CASSVWGANYGYTF.

The rearrangement joins TRBV5-4 to TRBJ2-1; 8 nucleotides align to TRBD2. V dropped 2 bases and J dropped 2; count of bases not matched to a gene: 6. CDR3 size: 16 residues. Germline V gives CDR1 SGHNT, CDR2 YYREEE (reference sequence). The CDR3 sequence is CASSFGGGGPYNEQFF. In DNA form, the CDR3 reads TGTGCCAGCAGCTTTGGGGGCGGGGGGCCCTACAATGAGCAGTTCTTC.

This clone is labeled as medium-sized. The chain joins TRBV19 to TRBJ1-6, with D uncertain. This CDR3 comprises 15 residues. Germline V gene data show CDR1 as LNHDA and CDR2 as SQIVND (reference sequence). Trimming shortened V by 1 base and J by 9 bases, and 13 bases separated the two germline ends. The CDR3 region has the DNA TGTGCCAGTAGTATAGTCGACCAGGCTGGTTCACCCCTCCACTTT. Protein product: CASSIVDQAGSPLHF.

As for this clone: Other DNA sequences in the sample encode the same CDR3. The V call is TRBV2, the J call TRBJ2-6, with 10 bases aligning to TRBD1. After removal of 6 bases from V and 2 bases from J, the junction contained 1 base not matched to a gene. In germline, CDR1 is SNHLY, CDR2 FYNNEI. CDR3 length equals 15 residues. The CDR3 sequence is CASRDRGTGANVLTF. The CDR3 bases are TGTGCCAGCAGGGACAGGGGGACTGGGGCCAACGTCCTGACTTTC.

The chain is built from TRBV28 and TRBJ1-1, with D possibly matching TRBD1 (5 bases). The CDR3 runs 13 residues. Per germline, CDR1 MDHEN and CDR2 SYDVKM. The V gene lost 4 bases and the J gene lost 5 bases, with 11 bases spanning the gap. Written as DNA, the CDR3 is TGTGCCAGCAGTTCTCAGGGAACAACTGAAGCTTTCTTT. Its translation is CASSSQGTTEAFF.

V gene TRBV25-1 combines with J gene TRBJ1-1; 7 bases align to TRBD1. V was pared by 1 base and J by 5 bases, with 4 bases of the junction left unmatched. Germline assignment: CDR1 MGHDK and CDR2 SYGVNS. The CDR3 consists of 14 residues. The CDR3 spells CASSESRGGTEAFF. In nucleotides, the CDR3 is TGTGCCAGCAGTGAATCCAGGGGGGGAACTGAAGCTTTCTTT.

The chain couples TRBV7-2 to TRBJ2-3, with D hard to call. The CDR3 has 14 amino acids. Germline V lookup: CDR1 SGHTA, CDR2 FQGNSA. V dropped 0 bases and J dropped 3 bases, with 7 bases sitting between them. The CDR3 protein is CASSLATYTDTQYF. The CDR3 DNA reads as TGTGCCAGCAGCTTAGCGACCTATACAGATACGCAGTATTTT.

V usage is TRBV14 and J usage is TRBJ1-2; unclear D gene. Trimming stripped 0 bases from V and 1 base from J, with 9 bases between. Germline lookup yields CDR1 SGHDN and CDR2 FVKESK. The CDR3 is made up of 15 amino acids. CDR3 residues: CASSQDATFNYGYTF. CDR3 coding DNA: TGTGCCAGCAGCCAAGATGCCACCTTTAACTATGGCTACACCTTC. The full variable domain, rest sourced from reference TRBV14 and TRBJ1-2, is EAGVTQFPSHSVIEKGQTVTLRCDPISGHDNLYWYRRVMGKEIKFLLHFVKESKQDESGMPNNRFLAERTGGTYSTLKVQPAELEDSGVYFCASSQDATFNYGYTFGSGTRLTVV.

The gene calls are TRBV7-8 and TRBJ1-1; a weak D match, TRBD1 (5 bases). CDR3 length: 14 residues. The V and J ends lost 3 bases and 2 bases respectively, with 10 bases between them. Germline V CDR1 and CDR2: SGHVS, FQNEAQ. Written as DNA, the CDR3 is TGTGCCAGCAGCTTCGGCAGGGTCAACACTGAAGCTTTCTTT. The encoded protein is CASSFGRVNTEAFF.

This rearrangement joins TRBV19 to TRBJ2-1; 11 nucleotides agree with TRBD2. The CDR3 loop spans 16 amino acids. Germline V gene data show CDR1 as LNHDA and CDR2 as SQIVND (reference sequence). V was clipped by 2 bases and J by 2 bases; unmatched bases: 2. The CDR3 region is CASSIRGLAAYNEQFF. Here the CDR3 DNA reads TGTGCCAGTAGTATAAGGGGACTAGCGGCCTACAATGAGCAGTTCTTC.

The chain joins TRBV7-2 to TRBJ1-6; the D is unclear. V was shortened by 5 bases and J by 7 bases, with 21 bases between the two germline ends. Germline CDR1 and CDR2: SGHTA and FQGNSA. The CDR3 has 17 amino acids. DNA of the CDR3: TGTGCCAGCAGCACAGCCGGCCCGATGAGGAAAAATTCACCCCTCCACTTT. Translation: CASSTAGPMRKNSPLHF.

The rearrangement joins TRBV4-2 to TRBJ1-1; D is possibly TRBD1 (6 bases). The CDR3 totals 15 residues. Germline loops: CDR1 LGHNA, CDR2 YNFKEQ. V lost 3 bases, J lost 3 bases, and 14 bases lay in between. CDR3 DNA: TGTGCCAGCAGCCATACAGGGACTACGGACACTGAAGCTTTCTTT. This gives the protein CASSHTGTTDTEAFF.

The chain uses TRBV5-4 and TRBJ1-1; TRBD1 matches 8 bases. The CDR3 is 17 amino acids. Germline CDR1 reads SGHNT; CDR2 reads YYREEE (reference sequence). The junction had 12 bases not matched to a gene; V was cut back by 4 bases and J by 1 base. CDR3 bases: TGTGCCAGCAGCACAAGAAGCAGGGGGCTTTCGAACACTGAAGCTTTCTTT. Residues: CASSTRSRGLSNTEAFF.

V gene TRBV18 combines with J gene TRBJ1-1; no definite D call. Germline V CDR1 and CDR2: KGHSH, LQKENI. V lost 6 bases and J lost 2, with 13 bases in between. This CDR3 is 14 amino acids long. CDR3 DNA sequence: TGTGCCAGCTCCCCGGCAGCGGTTAACACTGAAGCTTTCTTT. Protein product: CASSPAAVNTEAFF. The full variable domain, with the rest looked up from reference TRBV18 and TRBJ1-1, is NAGVMQNPRHLVRRRGQEARLRCSPMKGHSHVYWYRQLPEEGLKFMVYLQKENIIDESGMPKERFSAEFPKEGPSILRIQQVVRGDSAAYFCASSPAAVNTEAFFGQGTRLTVV.

The chain joins TRBV13 to TRBJ1-1; 8 nucleotides align to TRBD1. J was trimmed by 4 bases and V by 2 bases; bases with no gene match: 9. The length of the CDR3 is 16 residues. Germline values: CDR1 PRHDT, CDR2 FYEKMQ (reference sequence). This CDR3 is CASSLPDRDGATEAFF. The CDR3, as DNA: TGTGCCAGCAGCTTACCGGACAGGGATGGGGCCACTGAAGCTTTCTTT. Using reference TRBV13 and TRBJ1-1 for the parts outside the CDR3, the full variable domain is AAGVIQSPRHLIKEKRETATLKCYPIPRHDTVYWYQQGPGQDPQFLISFYEKMQSDKGSIPDRFSAQQFSDYHSELNMSSLELGDSALYFCASSLPDRDGATEAFFGQGTRLTVV.

The V and J genes are TRBV10-1 and TRBJ1-2; D uncertain. The ends were cut back, 0 bases at V and 8 bases at J, with 10 bases in the middle. The CDR3 sequence is 13 residues long. The germline gives CDR1 WNHNN, CDR2 SYGVQD (reference sequence). This CDR3 is CASSESKGRGYTF. CDR3 DNA: TGCGCCAGCAGTGAGTCTAAAGGCCGGGGCTACACCTTC.

This chain uses TRBV14 with TRBJ2-7; 7 nucleotides line up with TRBD1. Germline V CDR1 and CDR2: SGHDN, FVKESK. Germline trimming cut 5 bases from V and 2 bases from J; bases unmatched to any gene: 9. The CDR3 spans 15 residues. CDR3 sequence: CASSKLGGRAYEQYF. The DNA for the CDR3 is TGTGCCAGCAGCAAACTAGGGGGCAGAGCCTACGAGCAGTACTTC.

The chain uses TRBV11-2 and TRBJ2-5; 8 bases align to TRBD1. The CDR3 has 13 residues. V gave up 3 bases and J gave up 6 bases; unmatched junction bases: 3. The germline V gene has CDR1 SGHAT and CDR2 FQNNGV. In DNA, the CDR3 is TGTGCCAGCAGCTTGGGACAGGTGAAGACCCAGTACTTC. Protein sequence: CASSLGQVKTQYF. Drawing the rest from reference TRBV11-2 and TRBJ2-5, the complete variable domain is EAGVAQSPRYKIIEKRQSVAFWCNPISGHATLYWYQQILGQGPKLLIQFQNNGVVDDSQLPKDRFSAERLKGVDSTLKIQPAKLEDSAVYLCASSLGQVKTQYFGPGTRLLVL.

The V call is TRBV5-1, the J call TRBJ1-1; no clear D gene. Germline CDR1 SGHRS, CDR2 YFSETQ. The V end lost 4 bases, the J end lost 5 bases, and 12 bases lay between the germline ends. The CDR3 has 13 amino acids. The CDR3 sequence: CASSPNMRTEAFF. Here the CDR3 DNA reads TGCGCCAGCAGCCCAAACATGCGTACTGAAGCTTTCTTT.

This chain joins TRBV9 and TRBJ1-2; D unclear. The CDR3 has 13 residues. Germline values: CDR1 SGDLS, CDR2 YYNGEE. Trimming pared 2 bases from V and 4 bases from J, leaving 9 bases between. The CDR3 DNA reads as TGTGCCAGCAGCGTTGGCCAGACCTATGGCTACACCTTC. Protein sequence: CASSVGQTYGYTF.

The chain's CDR3 is CASSPEAGSTDTQYF. The CDR3 coding sequence is TGTGCCAGCAGTCCTGAAGCGGGGAGCACAGATACGCAGTATTTT. The chain carries TRBV2 and TRBJ2-3, with 7 nucleotides matching TRBD2. Germline CDR1 is SNHLY and CDR2 is FYNNEI. V trimming: 5 bases; J trimming: 0 bases; junction bases outside the gene matches: 5. The length of the CDR3 is 15 residues.